This is a list of T cell receptor beta chains from one sample in a study of Ad26.COV2.S vaccination and SARS-CoV-2 variants. Here immunoSEQ multiplex PCR was the method, and the copy in TCRdb shows in-frame clones only, minus some. Here the sample spans hundreds of thousands of clones, around 89% being singletons. Specimen: peripheral blood, collected in a trial of Ad26.COV2.S vaccine versus placebo. The source is a person between 18 and 60 years old who received the Ad26.COV2.S COVID-19 vaccine or a placebo. Both conserved end residues are part of each CDR3. Fields, in order: D gene, V gene, clone size, J gene, CDR3 protein, CDR3 DNA. D genes are given only for firm matches. The size of a clone is reported for some rows only, either as once, few or many, or as a class for expanded clones.

d_gene: -; v_gene: TRBV29-1; abundance: -; j_gene: TRBJ2-4; CDR3aa: CSVEGTLAKNIQYF; CDR3nt: TGCAGCGTTGAAGGGACCTTAGCCAAAAACATTCAGTACTTC
d_gene: TRBD1; v_gene: TRBV29-1; abundance: -; j_gene: TRBJ2-7; CDR3aa: CSVVGQGMRYEQYF; CDR3nt: TGCAGCGTTGTCGGACAGGGCATGAGGTACGAGCAGTACTTC
d_gene: TRBD2; v_gene: TRBV7-8; abundance: -; j_gene: TRBJ2-2; CDR3aa: CASSPLLAGAAGELFF; CDR3nt: TGTGCCAGCAGCCCCCTGCTAGCGGGGGCTGCGGGGGAGCTGTTTTTT
d_gene: -; v_gene: TRBV5-8; abundance: -; j_gene: TRBJ2-1; CDR3aa: CASSLAVVSYNEQFF; CDR3nt: TGTGCCAGCAGCTTGGCCGTGGTGTCCTACAATGAGCAGTTCTTC
d_gene: -; v_gene: TRBV7-3; abundance: -; j_gene: TRBJ2-7; CDR3aa: CASSYVDGYEQYF; CDR3nt: TGTGCCAGCAGCTACGTGGATGGCTACGAGCAGTACTTC
d_gene: TRBD1; v_gene: TRBV10-3; abundance: -; j_gene: TRBJ1-6; CDR3aa: CAISEGDRGPELYNSPLHF; CDR3nt: TGTGCCATCAGTGAGGGGGACAGGGGGCCGGAATTATATAATTCACCCCTCCACTTT
d_gene: -; v_gene: TRBV20-1; abundance: -; j_gene: TRBJ2-1; CDR3aa: CSARDSQKQFF; CDR3nt: TGCAGTGCTAGGGACAGCCAAAAGCAGTTCTTC
d_gene: TRBD1; v_gene: TRBV24-1; abundance: -; j_gene: TRBJ1-2; CDR3aa: CATGTGSLGYTF; CDR3nt: TGTGCCACCGGGACAGGGTCGCTTGGCTACACCTTC
d_gene: -; v_gene: TRBV6-1; abundance: -; j_gene: TRBJ1-5; CDR3aa: CASSEAGGQPQHF; CDR3nt: TGTGCCAGCAGTGAGGCCGGGGGTCAGCCCCAGCATTTT
d_gene: TRBD2; v_gene: TRBV5-4; abundance: -; j_gene: TRBJ2-6; CDR3aa: CASASGGAGANVLTF; CDR3nt: TGTGCCAGCGCTAGCGGGGGGGCTGGGGCCAACGTCCTGACTTTC
d_gene: -; v_gene: TRBV19; abundance: -; j_gene: TRBJ1-3; CDR3aa: CASSISVSGVGNTIYF; CDR3nt: TGTGCCAGTAGTATATCCGTCAGCGGAGTCGGAAACACCATATATTTT
d_gene: TRBD1; v_gene: TRBV5-1; abundance: -; j_gene: TRBJ1-4; CDR3aa: CASSYQGANEKLFF; CDR3nt: TGCGCCAGCAGCTACCAGGGGGCTAATGAAAAACTGTTTTTT
d_gene: TRBD2; v_gene: TRBV6-1; abundance: -; j_gene: TRBJ2-1; CDR3aa: CASSDAGTSGNNEQFF; CDR3nt: TGTGCCAGCAGTGATGCCGGGACTAGCGGAAACAATGAGCAGTTCTTC
d_gene: -; v_gene: TRBV3-1/TRBV3-2; abundance: -; j_gene: TRBJ1-4; CDR3aa: CASSQTREKLFF; CDR3nt: TGTGCCAGCAGCCAGACACGTGAAAAACTGTTTTTT
d_gene: -; v_gene: TRBV9; abundance: -; j_gene: TRBJ2-3; CDR3aa: CASSVSSVGGDTQYF; CDR3nt: TGTGCCAGCAGCGTATCTAGTGTTGGGGGAGATACGCAGTATTTT
d_gene: TRBD1; v_gene: TRBV5-1; abundance: -; j_gene: TRBJ2-1; CDR3aa: CASSLGTGTLNEQFF; CDR3nt: TGCGCCAGCAGCTTGGGGACAGGGACACTCAATGAGCAGTTCTTC
d_gene: TRBD2; v_gene: TRBV7-9; abundance: -; j_gene: TRBJ2-1; CDR3aa: CASSFSGRVRNEQFF; CDR3nt: TGTGCCAGCAGCTTTAGCGGGAGGGTGCGCAATGAGCAGTTCTTC
d_gene: -; v_gene: TRBV7-2; abundance: -; j_gene: TRBJ2-2; CDR3aa: CASSWVVATGELFF; CDR3nt: TGTGCCAGCAGCTGGGTAGTAGCCACCGGGGAGCTGTTTTTT
d_gene: -; v_gene: TRBV6-5; abundance: once; j_gene: TRBJ2-5; CDR3aa: CASSTGDATKETQYF; CDR3nt: TGTGCCAGCAGTACGGGGGACGCGACGAAAGAGACCCAGTACTTC
d_gene: TRBD1; v_gene: TRBV7-9; abundance: few; j_gene: TRBJ1-2; CDR3aa: CASSLAGTGLYGYTF; CDR3nt: TGTGCCAGCAGCTTAGCTGGGACAGGGTTGTATGGCTACACCTTC
d_gene: -; v_gene: TRBV29-1; abundance: -; j_gene: TRBJ1-1; CDR3aa: CSVQTEMNTEAFF; CDR3nt: TGCAGCGTTCAGACAGAGATGAACACTGAAGCTTTCTTT
d_gene: -; v_gene: TRBV4-1; abundance: -; j_gene: TRBJ2-7; CDR3aa: CASSQDLNLGSYEQYF; CDR3nt: TGCGCCAGCAGCCAAGATCTGAATCTCGGGTCCTACGAGCAGTACTTC
d_gene: TRBD1; v_gene: TRBV2; abundance: -; j_gene: TRBJ2-1; CDR3aa: CASSGRTGRIHNEQFF; CDR3nt: TGTGCCAGCAGTGGCCGGACAGGGCGGATTCACAATGAGCAGTTCTTC
d_gene: -; v_gene: TRBV6-5; abundance: once; j_gene: TRBJ1-5; CDR3aa: CASSYSGSDQPQHF; CDR3nt: TGTGCCAGCAGTTACTCAGGCAGCGATCAGCCCCAGCATTTT
d_gene: -; v_gene: TRBV5-4; abundance: -; j_gene: TRBJ2-5; CDR3aa: CASSLKGGLVETQYF; CDR3nt: TGTGCCAGCAGCTTAAAGGGGGGGCTGGTAGAGACCCAGTACTTC
d_gene: -; v_gene: TRBV5-6; abundance: -; j_gene: TRBJ2-7; CDR3aa: CASSLDLAYEQYF; CDR3nt: TGTGCCAGCAGCTTGGACCTGGCCTACGAGCAGTACTTC
d_gene: -; v_gene: TRBV27; abundance: -; j_gene: TRBJ1-1; CDR3aa: CASSPQSPNTEAFF; CDR3nt: TGTGCCAGCAGTCCACAGTCGCCAAACACTGAAGCTTTCTTT
d_gene: -; v_gene: TRBV12-3/TRBV12-4; abundance: few; j_gene: TRBJ1-1; CDR3aa: CASTLLGQTEAFF; CDR3nt: TGTGCCAGCACCCTGTTGGGGCAGACTGAAGCTTTCTTT
d_gene: -; v_gene: TRBV15; abundance: -; j_gene: TRBJ2-1; CDR3aa: CATSRGRNEQFF; CDR3nt: TGTGCCACCAGCAGGGGCAGGAATGAGCAGTTCTTC
d_gene: -; v_gene: TRBV7-6; abundance: -; j_gene: TRBJ2-5; CDR3aa: CASSVGGEGETQYF; CDR3nt: TGTGCCAGCAGCGTTGGGGGAGAGGGAGAGACCCAGTACTTC
d_gene: -; v_gene: TRBV12-5; abundance: -; j_gene: TRBJ1-4; CDR3aa: CASGSEAGAGVEKLFF; CDR3nt: TGTGCTAGTGGTTCCGAAGCGGGGGCGGGGGTCGAAAAACTGTTTTTT
d_gene: -; v_gene: TRBV10-3; abundance: -; j_gene: TRBJ2-5; CDR3aa: CAIRGEEGETQYF; CDR3nt: TGTGCCATCAGGGGGGAGGAGGGTGAGACCCAGTACTTC
d_gene: -; v_gene: TRBV10-2; abundance: -; j_gene: TRBJ1-2; CDR3aa: CASSPDSYGYTF; CDR3nt: TGCGCCAGCAGCCCGGACAGCTATGGCTACACCTTC
d_gene: TRBD2; v_gene: TRBV19; abundance: -; j_gene: TRBJ2-5; CDR3aa: CASSTRTSGQETQYF; CDR3nt: TGTGCCAGTAGTACCCGGACTAGCGGACAAGAGACCCAGTACTTC
d_gene: TRBD1; v_gene: TRBV3-1/TRBV3-2; abundance: -; j_gene: TRBJ2-7; CDR3aa: CASSPLPTGVVYEQYF; CDR3nt: TGTGCCAGCAGCCCACTACCAACAGGGGTTGTATACGAGCAGTACTTC
d_gene: -; v_gene: TRBV7-2; abundance: once; j_gene: TRBJ2-2; CDR3aa: CASSPRPRVGTGELFF; CDR3nt: TGTGCCAGCAGCCCTCGGCCGCGGGTGGGGACCGGGGAGCTGTTTTTT
d_gene: -; v_gene: TRBV9; abundance: -; j_gene: TRBJ2-1; CDR3aa: CASSLTGPNEQFF; CDR3nt: TGTGCCAGCAGCTTAACAGGGCCCAATGAGCAGTTCTTC
d_gene: -; v_gene: TRBV6-5; abundance: -; j_gene: TRBJ1-2; CDR3aa: CASSGYYGYTF; CDR3nt: TGTGCCAGCTCGGGGTACTATGGCTACACCTTC
d_gene: -; v_gene: TRBV29-1; abundance: -; j_gene: TRBJ1-1; CDR3aa: CSVGGTLPGTEAFF; CDR3nt: TGCAGCGTTGGGGGGACACTCCCGGGAACTGAAGCTTTCTTT
d_gene: -; v_gene: TRBV4-1; abundance: -; j_gene: TRBJ2-3; CDR3aa: CASSQDALATQYF; CDR3nt: TGCGCCAGCAGCCAAGACGCCCTCGCTACGCAGTATTTT
d_gene: -; v_gene: TRBV7-2; abundance: -; j_gene: TRBJ2-4; CDR3aa: CASSLRQGGFVAKNIQYF; CDR3nt: TGTGCCAGCAGCTTACGGCAGGGGGGATTCGTAGCCAAAAACATTCAGTACTTC
d_gene: TRBD2; v_gene: TRBV6-4; abundance: many; j_gene: TRBJ2-1; CDR3aa: CASRIAGGKYNEQFF; CDR3nt: TGTGCCAGCAGAATAGCGGGGGGGAAGTACAATGAGCAGTTCTTC
d_gene: -; v_gene: TRBV30; abundance: -; j_gene: TRBJ1-1; CDR3aa: CAWAGTMNTEAFF; CDR3nt: TGTGCCTGGGCGGGGACCATGAACACTGAAGCTTTCTTT
d_gene: TRBD2; v_gene: TRBV6-5; abundance: -; j_gene: TRBJ2-1; CDR3aa: CASRTSGSFNEQFF; CDR3nt: TGTGCCAGCAGGACTAGCGGGAGCTTCAATGAGCAGTTCTTC
d_gene: -; v_gene: TRBV7-9; abundance: -; j_gene: TRBJ1-6; CDR3aa: CASSLGDVGHSPLHF; CDR3nt: TGTGCCAGCAGCTTAGGGGACGTGGGGCATTCACCCCTCCACTTT
d_gene: TRBD1; v_gene: TRBV5-4; abundance: -; j_gene: TRBJ1-2; CDR3aa: CASSSGGTNYGYTF; CDR3nt: TGTGCCAGCAGCTCAGGGGGCACTAACTATGGCTACACCTTC
d_gene: -; v_gene: TRBV6-2/TRBV6-3; abundance: -; j_gene: TRBJ1-2; CDR3aa: CASSQGLRRGYTF; CDR3nt: TGTGCCAGCAGCCAAGGGCTCCGTAGAGGCTACACCTTC
d_gene: TRBD1; v_gene: TRBV5-1; abundance: -; j_gene: TRBJ2-7; CDR3aa: CASRSTGVGPYEQYF; CDR3nt: TGCGCCAGCAGATCAACAGGGGTAGGGCCCTACGAGCAGTACTTC
d_gene: -; v_gene: TRBV30; abundance: once; j_gene: TRBJ1-4; CDR3aa: CAWNTGLGEKLFF; CDR3nt: TGTGCCTGGAACACAGGGTTGGGGGAAAAACTGTTTTTT
d_gene: -; v_gene: TRBV7-9; abundance: few; j_gene: TRBJ2-2; CDR3aa: CASSLEGPGELFF; CDR3nt: TGTGCCAGCAGCTTAGAGGGGCCCGGGGAGCTGTTTTTT
d_gene: TRBD1; v_gene: TRBV2; abundance: -; j_gene: TRBJ2-7; CDR3aa: CASSESLGQSSYEQYF; CDR3nt: TGTGCCAGCAGTGAATCCCTGGGACAGAGCTCCTACGAGCAGTACTTC
d_gene: -; v_gene: TRBV2; abundance: -; j_gene: TRBJ2-1; CDR3aa: CASSDRSYEQFF; CDR3nt: TGTGCCAGCAGTGACAGGAGTTATGAGCAGTTCTTC
d_gene: -; v_gene: TRBV6-6; abundance: -; j_gene: TRBJ2-1; CDR3aa: CASSLDYNEQFF; CDR3nt: TGTGCCAGCTCCCTTGACTACAATGAGCAGTTCTTC
d_gene: -; v_gene: TRBV5-4; abundance: once; j_gene: TRBJ1-2; CDR3aa: CASSTDGSYGYTF; CDR3nt: TGTGCCAGCAGCACGGACGGCAGCTATGGCTACACCTTC